Detailed here is one TCR beta chain. No antigen is known for it. TCRdb's copy holds only in-frame clones and misses some; the assay was immunoSEQ multiplex PCR. Among 110,000 or so clones listed, around 89% were seen once. This sample stems from a study of T cell responses to AZD1222 COVID-19 vaccine. Findings and limits, study-wide: Repertoires in all cases were sampled only once the peak T cell response had passed. Vaccination with two AZD1222 doses was followed by a rise in Spike-specific TCR breadth and depth.

The V gene's germline CDR1 is SGHAT and CDR2 FQDESV (reference sequence). The CDR3 is 14 residues long. Trimming shortened V by 3 bases and J by 1 base, and 7 bases separated the two germline ends. Sequencing was performed on peripheral blood, taken 28 days after the second AZD1222 dose. The chain carries TRBV11-1 and TRBJ2-4; D remains unclear. The clonotype was recovered from an adult who received the AZD1222 COVID-19 vaccine. The CDR3 DNA reads TGTGCCAGCAGCTTGCCCGCGGCCAAAAACATTCAGTACTTC. It translates to CASSLPAAKNIQYF.